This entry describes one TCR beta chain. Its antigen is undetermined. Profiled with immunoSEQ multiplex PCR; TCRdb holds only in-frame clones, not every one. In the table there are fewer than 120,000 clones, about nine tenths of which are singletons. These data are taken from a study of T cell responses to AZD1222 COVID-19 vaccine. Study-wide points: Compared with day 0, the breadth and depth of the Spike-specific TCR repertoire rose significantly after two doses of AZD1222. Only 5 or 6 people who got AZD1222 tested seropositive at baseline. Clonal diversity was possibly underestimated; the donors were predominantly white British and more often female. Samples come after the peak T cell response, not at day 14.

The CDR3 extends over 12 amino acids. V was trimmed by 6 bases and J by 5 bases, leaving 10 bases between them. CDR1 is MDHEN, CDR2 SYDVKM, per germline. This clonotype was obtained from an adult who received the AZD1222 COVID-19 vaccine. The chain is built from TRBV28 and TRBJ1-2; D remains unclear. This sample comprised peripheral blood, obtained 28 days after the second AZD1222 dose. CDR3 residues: CASSPRKYGYTF. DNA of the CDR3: TGTGCCAGCAGCCCCCGGAAGTATGGCTACACCTTC.